The clone carrying this T cell receptor beta chain was seen a handful of times. The antigen is undetermined. For TCR, cDNA came from 5'RACE template switching, which added a universal primer site and UMIs. TCRdb called the 5' RACE reads again in MiXCR, with one record for every CDR3 protein. This table holds more than 350,000 distinct CDR3 sequences, around a tenth found once. The data originate from a study of T cells after yellow fever vaccination. Study as a whole: Libraries from low-cell-number fractions were prepared with the SMART-Seq v4 Ultra Low Input RNA kit.

Whole-study findings and limits: Contamination of FACS-sorted repertoires by abundant clonotypes from the bulk population could occur. Detected again after the booster were most primary-vaccination clones, at about 96% CD4 and 70% to 90% CD8.

The ends lost 1 base at V and 4 bases at J; junction bases unmatched: 8. Germline V CDR1 and CDR2: SGHTA, FQGNSA. The CDR3 contains 16 residues. The specimen was PBMCs, collected on the day of the first yellow fever vaccination. The sequence was obtained from a man younger than 30 who received the YFV17D yellow fever vaccine. V gene TRBV7-2 combines with J gene TRBJ2-5, with 8 bases matching TRBD1. CDR3 sequence reads: CASSLGRTGMVETQYF. The DNA for the CDR3 is TGTGCCAGCAGCTTAGGAAGGACAGGGATGGTAGAGACCCAGTACTTC. Full variable domain (remainder filled in from reference TRBV7-2 and TRBJ2-5): GAGVSQSPSNKVTEKGKDVELRCDPISGHTALYWYRQSLGQGLEFLIYFQGNSAPDKSGLPSDRFSAERTGGSVSTLTIQRTQQEDSAVYLCASSLGRTGMVETQYFGPGTRLLVL.